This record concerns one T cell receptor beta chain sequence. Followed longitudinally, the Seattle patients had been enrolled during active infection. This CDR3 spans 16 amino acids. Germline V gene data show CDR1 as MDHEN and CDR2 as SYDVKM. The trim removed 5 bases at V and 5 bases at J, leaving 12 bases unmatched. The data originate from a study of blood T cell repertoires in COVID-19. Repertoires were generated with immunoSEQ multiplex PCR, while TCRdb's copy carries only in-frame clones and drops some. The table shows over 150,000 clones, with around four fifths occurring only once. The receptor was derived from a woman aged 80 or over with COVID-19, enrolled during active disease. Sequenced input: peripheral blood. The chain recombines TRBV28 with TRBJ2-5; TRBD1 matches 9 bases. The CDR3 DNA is TGTGCCAGCAGTCAACAGGGGGCCCTGTCCGAGGAGACCCAGTACTTC. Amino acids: CASSQQGALSEETQYF.